The present T cell receptor (beta chain) was sequenced within a study of CD8+ T cells in alopecia areata. Following RNA extraction, reverse transcription yielded cDNA that acted as the sequencing template. TCRdb's table, derived via immunoSEQ multiplex PCR, lists solely in-frame clones and lacks some. The repertoire holds 100,000 to 150,000 clones, approximately 49% seen once, with 15% to 20% in the top ten. The CDR3 contains 14 residues. Trimming left V 0 bases short and J 6 bases short, with 11 bases between. Germline CDR1 and CDR2: LGHNA and YNFKEQ. Sequencing was performed on CD8+ T cells sorted from blood, taken at week 0. This sequence originates from a human donor with alopecia areata. The chain has TRBV4-2 and TRBJ1-2; the D gene is possibly TRBD1 (5 bases). The CDR3 nucleotides read TGTGCCAGCAGCCAAGACCTGACAGCGAATGGCTACACCTTC. Its protein product is CASSQDLTANGYTF.